A single sample gave rise to the 10 T cell receptor beta chains below, sequenced in a study of tumor-infiltrating lymphocytes in primary liver carcinoma (TCRdb year 2017). Without any cell sorting, total RNA and DNA were co-extracted from roughly 21-30 mg of bulk tissue using the AllPrep DNA/RNA mini kit. The sequencing machine was an Illumina HiSeq 2500. A constant-region primer and ProtoScript II reverse transcriptase were used to reverse-transcribe TCRbeta-specific cDNA from roughly 0.5 ug total RNA. The TCRbeta libraries were prepared through three rounds of nested multiplex PCR following a slightly modified ARM-PCR procedure. Multiplex TRBV1-TRBV30 forward primers and a Cbeta reverse primer were used in the first two PCR rounds, each of which was run for 10 to 11 cycles. TCRdb reanalyzed the raw reads on its own, using fastp at Q25 for trimming and MiXCR for clone calling, and kept in-frame beta chains. Every CDR3 protein is listed once, alongside the most common genes and DNA of its rows. Recorded for this sample are 90,000 to 150,000 distinct CDR3 sequences; 65% to 75% of them occurred a single time. Of the sample, over 8% falls within the top ten clones.

The specimen was tumor-adjacent normal liver tissue. These receptors came from a woman in her sixties with primary liver carcinoma and hepatitis B virus infection.

Comments on this clonotype: A single base separates this from a much larger clone, so it may be a read error. V usage is TRBV7-9 and J usage is TRBJ1-4; D perhaps matches TRBD1 (5 bases). The CDR3 has 15 amino acids. V was cut by 5 bases and J by 4 bases, with 14 bases left in between. The germline CDR1 and CDR2 sequences are SEHNR and FQNEAQ (reference sequence). The CDR3 spells CASSVQTDLNEKLFF. CDR3 bases: TGTGCCAGCAGCGTGCAGACAGACCTTAATGAAAAACTGTTTTTT.

This chain joins TRBV10-3 and TRBJ2-5; D may correspond to TRBD1 or TRBD2 (6 bases each). There are 14 residues in the CDR3. Trimming removed 1 base from V and 4 bases from J, with 10 bases in between. Germline values: CDR1 ENHRY, CDR2 SYGVKD. The CDR3 DNA follows: TGTGCCATCAGTGAGTTCGGGGGCGCAGAGACCCAGTACTTC. Translated: CAISEFGGAETQYF.

With respect to this clonotype: At one end the junction does not follow the germline gene, possibly because of a read error. The gene calls are TRBV10-3 and TRBJ2-7, with TRBD1 as a possible D gene (6 bases). The germline CDR1 and CDR2 sequences are ENHRY and SYGVKD. The CDR3 runs to 16 residues. CDR3 coding DNA: TGTGCCATCAGTGAGTCGATCCTAGGGGGTTCCTGCGAGCAGTACTTC. This encodes CAISESILGGSCEQYF.

This clonotype was seen many times. V and J are TRBV4-1 and TRBJ1-6, with 7 bases lining up with TRBD1. Trimming removed 1 base from V and 8 bases from J; junction bases left unmatched: 11. The CDR3 is 17 residues long. The germline V gene encodes CDR1 MGHRA and CDR2 YSYEKL. CDR3 sequence: CASSQADRTLWDSPLHF. The CDR3 coding sequence is TGCGCCAGCAGCCAAGCGGACAGGACATTATGGGATTCACCCCTCCACTTT.

A note on this clonotype: Given a much more abundant clone one base away, this may be a read error. Without the conserved terminal phenylalanine or tryptophan, this CDR3 likely stems from a read error. The chain combines TRBV5-4 with TRBJ2-5, with 9 bases identical to TRBD2. Germline CDR1 reads SGHNT; CDR2 reads YYREEE (reference sequence). The CDR3 spans 15 residues. J was trimmed by 7 bases and V by 8 bases; bases with no gene match: 15. CDR3 nucleotides: TGTGCCAGTAGCGGGAGTGAGCCCCGCCGCGGGACCCAGTACCTC. As protein: CASSGSEPRRGTQYL.

A remark on this clonotype: Without the conserved terminal phenylalanine or tryptophan, this CDR3 likely stems from a read error. The chain combines TRBV29-1 with TRBJ1-5; 8 bases agree with TRBD1. The CDR3 consists of 13 residues. Germline lookup yields CDR1 SQVTM and CDR2 ANQGSEA. The CDR3 reads CSVGTGLNQPQHI. The CDR3 DNA sequence: TGCAGCGTTGGGACAGGGCTGAATCAACCCCAGCATATT.

Remarks on this clonotype: A read error is possible here, since a much larger clone lies one base away. V usage is TRBV30 and J usage is TRBJ1-2; D not resolved. Trimming left V 3 bases short and J 6 bases short, with 14 bases between. CDR1 GTSNPN and CDR2 SVGIG come from the germline V gene (reference sequence). The CDR3 is made up of 13 amino acids. CDR3 residues: CAWRRTGFHGYTF. The CDR3 bases are TGTGCCTGGAGACGGACCGGTTTCCATGGCTACACCTTC.

About this clonotype: The junction shows a germline mismatch at one end, possibly a read error. V is TRBV5-1 and J is TRBJ2-5, with unresolved D. This CDR3 comprises 12 residues. CDR1 and CDR2 from the germline V gene are SGHRS and YFSETQ. CDR3 DNA sequence: TGCGCCGGCAGCTTGTCTCAAGAGACCCAGTACTTC. Amino acids: CAGSLSQETQYF. The full variable domain, completed using reference TRBV5-1 and TRBJ2-5, is KAGVTQTPRYLIKTRGQQVTLSCSPISGHRSVSWYQQTPGQGLQFLFEYFSETQRNKGNFPGRFSGRQFSNSRSEMNVSTLELGDSALYLCAGSLSQETQYFGPGTRLLVL.

This clonotype was counted at least ten times. The rearrangement joins TRBV4-2 to TRBJ2-3; 8 positions match TRBD2. Germline loops: CDR1 LGHNA, CDR2 YNFKEQ. J gave up 3 bases and V 1 base, and 3 bases lay outside the gene matches. This CDR3 spans 15 amino acids. CDR3 region: CASSQGLALTDTQYF. The CDR3 bases are TGTGCCAGCAGCCAAGGACTAGCGCTGACAGATACGCAGTATTTT.

A word on this clonotype: Germline is not matched at one junction end, which may reflect a read error. This chain connects TRBV11-2 to TRBJ2-1, with 7 bases that match TRBD1. The germline V gene has CDR1 SGHAT and CDR2 FQNNGV. The CDR3 has 16 amino acids. CDR3 sequence: CVSSLRRQGRVNELFF. In DNA, the CDR3 is TGTGTCAGCAGCTTGAGGCGACAGGGTAGGGTGAATGAGCTGTTCTTC.